This TCR beta chain came from a study of OX40 agonist ivuxolimab in advanced cancers. The wider study: While on treatment, patients had intravenous ivuxolimab at 0.01 to 10 mg/kg every 2 weeks.

Study-level findings and limits: The work left the antigen specificity of expanded peripheral T cells undetermined. By week 6 at 0.1 to 3.0 mg/kg, blood CD4+ and CD8+ T cells had expanded clonally. Among the lowest peripheral clonal expansion occurred in 0.1-3.0 mg/kg partial responders.

Profiling relied on immunoSEQ multiplex PCR, and the TCRdb table lists in-frame clones only, not all of them. The repertoire holds tens of thousands of clones, with roughly 86% as singletons. The germline gives CDR1 SGHRS, CDR2 YFSETQ. The germline V and J ends were trimmed by 4 bases and 2 bases, with 16 bases remaining between them. This CDR3 has 15 residues. Of note for this clone: Its antigen is undetermined.

The TCR sequence derives from an adult with an advanced solid tumor such as melanoma, head and neck, liver or kidney cancer. The gene calls are TRBV5-1 and TRBJ2-7; D is perhaps TRBD2 (6 bases). The specimen comprised CD4+ or CD8+ T cells sorted from blood, sampled in a trial of the OX40 agonist ivuxolimab. This chain's CDR3 is CASSHPVAEAYEQYF. The CDR3 nucleotides read TGCGCCAGCAGCCACCCCGTAGCGGAAGCCTACGAGCAGTACTTC.